Detailed here is one T cell receptor beta chain. In the source study's methods: Reference gene primer amplification gave estimated nucleated cell counts. Measured with immunoSEQ multiplex PCR; TCRdb has only the in-frame clones, and not every one. From that table come the V and J calls and clone size; the DNA was used to work out D and trimming. The sample carries more than 110,000 clones, 65% to 80% recorded once. This CDR3 is 15 amino acids long. CDR1 is SGHVS, CDR2 FQNEAQ, per germline. V dropped 0 bases and J dropped 6; count of bases not matched to a gene: 3. The data stem from a study of blood T cell repertoires in COVID-19. About the research overall: The origin of the acute and convalescent COVID-19 samples was the United States, Italy and Spain.

The specimen sequenced was peripheral blood. The chain is built from TRBV7-8 and TRBJ1-5, with TRBD1 matching 9 bases. This clonotype was sampled from a man aged 60 to 75 with acute or convalescent COVID-19. The CDR3 DNA follows: TGTGCCAGCAGCTTAGCTGGGACAGGGTCTCAGCCCCAGCATTTT. The encoded protein is CASSLAGTGSQPQHF.